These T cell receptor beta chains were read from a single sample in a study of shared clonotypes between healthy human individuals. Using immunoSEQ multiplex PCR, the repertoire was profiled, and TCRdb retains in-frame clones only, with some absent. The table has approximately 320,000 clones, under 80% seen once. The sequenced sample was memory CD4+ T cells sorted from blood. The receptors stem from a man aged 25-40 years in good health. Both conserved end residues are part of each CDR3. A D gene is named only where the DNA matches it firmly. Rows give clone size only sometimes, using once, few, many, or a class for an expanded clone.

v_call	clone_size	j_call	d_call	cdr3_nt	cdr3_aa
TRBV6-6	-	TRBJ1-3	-	TGTGCCAGCGGCGGGACCTCTGGAAACACCATATATTTT	CASGGTSGNTIYF
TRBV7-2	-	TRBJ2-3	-	TGTGCCAGCAGCGCGGGATCCTATACGCAGTATTTT	CASSAGSYTQYF
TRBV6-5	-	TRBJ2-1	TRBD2	TGTGCCACCCGGACTAGCGGGAGCATCAATGAGCAGTTCTTC	CATRTSGSINEQFF
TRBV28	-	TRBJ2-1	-	TGTGCCAGCAGTTTGAAAGGGGTATTTTCTTCCTACAATGAGCAGTTCTTC	CASSLKGVFSSYNEQFF
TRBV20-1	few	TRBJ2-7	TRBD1	TGCAGTGTCCAGGGGGCCGAGCAGTACTTC	CSVQGAEQYF
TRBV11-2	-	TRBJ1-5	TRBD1	TGTGCCAGCAGCCGAGGACAGGGGGGAGTTGGCAGCAATCAGCCCCAGCATTTT	CASSRGQGGVGSNQPQHF
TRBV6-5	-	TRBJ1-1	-	TGTGCCAGCAGTTACTCGAGTTGGGGAAACACTGAAGCTTTCTTT	CASSYSSWGNTEAFF
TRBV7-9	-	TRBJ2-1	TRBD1	TGTGCCAGCAGCCCTGGGACAGGGTCGAATGAGCAGTTCTTC	CASSPGTGSNEQFF
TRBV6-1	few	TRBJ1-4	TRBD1	TGTGCCAGCCTCGGGACAGCTAATGAAAAACTGTTTTTT	CASLGTANEKLFF
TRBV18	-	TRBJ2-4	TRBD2	TGTGCCAGCTCAATCTACACGGGGGGCAAAAACATTCAGTACTTC	CASSIYTGGKNIQYF
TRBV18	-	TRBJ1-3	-	TGTGCCAGCTCAGCGGCGACCTGGGCGGACACCATATATTTT	CASSAATWADTIYF
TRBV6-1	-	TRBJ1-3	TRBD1	TGTGCCACCCAGAGACAGGGAAACTCTGGAAACACCATATATTTT	CATQRQGNSGNTIYF
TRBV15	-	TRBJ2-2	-	TGTGCCACCAGCAGACTGGTTACCGGGGAGCTGTTTTTT	CATSRLVTGELFF
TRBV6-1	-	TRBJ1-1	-	TGTGCCAGCAGTTCTAAGGGGTTTTTTACTGAAGCTTTCTTT	CASSSKGFFTEAFF
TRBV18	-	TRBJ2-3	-	TGTGCCAGCACCCGTTCCGGCACAGATACGCAGTATTTT	CASTRSGTDTQYF
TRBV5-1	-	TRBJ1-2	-	TGCGCCAGCAGCTTGGGGGGGATCGCAGCTAACTATGGCTACACCTTC	CASSLGGIAANYGYTF
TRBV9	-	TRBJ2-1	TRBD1	TGTGCCAGCAGCGGGGACAGCTACAATGAGCAGTTCTTC	CASSGDSYNEQFF
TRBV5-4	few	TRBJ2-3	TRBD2	TGTGCCAGCAGCACGACTAGCGGGACGGATACGCAGTATTTT	CASSTTSGTDTQYF
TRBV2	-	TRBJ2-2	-	TGTGCCAGCAGTTGGATAGGGGACACCGGGGAGCTGTTTTTT	CASSWIGDTGELFF
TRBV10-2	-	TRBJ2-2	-	TGCGCCAGCAGTGTTAGGCCAGACAGGAACACCGGGGAGCTGTTTTTT	CASSVRPDRNTGELFF
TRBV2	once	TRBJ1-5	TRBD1	TGTGCCAGCAGGACAGGACAGGGAAGTAATCAGCCCCAGCATTTT	CASRTGQGSNQPQHF
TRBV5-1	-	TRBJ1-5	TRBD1	TGCGCCAGCAGCGCGGACAGGGGCCAACAGCATTTT	CASSADRGQQHF
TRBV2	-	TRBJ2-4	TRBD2	TGTGCCAGCATTATGGCTAGCGGGAAAAACATTCAGTACTTC	CASIMASGKNIQYF
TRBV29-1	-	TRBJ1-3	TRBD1	TGCAGCGTAGGGGGACAGTATGGAAACACCATATATTTT	CSVGGQYGNTIYF
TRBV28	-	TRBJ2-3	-	TGTGCCAGCAGTTTAACGGGATTTAGCACAGATACGCAGTATTTT	CASSLTGFSTDTQYF
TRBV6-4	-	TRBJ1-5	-	TGTGCCAGCAGTGATGGGGGCGGGCAGCCCCAGCATTTT	CASSDGGGQPQHF
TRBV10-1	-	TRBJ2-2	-	TGCGCCAGCAGTGAACAGCAGGGGAACACCGGGGAGCTGTTTTTT	CASSEQQGNTGELFF
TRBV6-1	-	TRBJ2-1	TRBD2	TGTGCCAGCAGTTGGACTAGCGCGGGTTACAATGAGCAGTTCTTC	CASSWTSAGYNEQFF
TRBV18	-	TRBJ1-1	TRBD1	TGTGCCAGCTCACCCGATGGGACAGGGGACGCTGGTGAAGCTTTCTTT	CASSPDGTGDAGEAFF
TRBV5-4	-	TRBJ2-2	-	TGTGCCAGCAGTTCGCCTCCGGGACTCTCTAACACCGGGGAGCTGTTTTTT	CASSSPPGLSNTGELFF
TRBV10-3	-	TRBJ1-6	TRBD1	TGTGCCATCCGACAGGGGTCCCTTAATTCACCCCTCCACTTT	CAIRQGSLNSPLHF